This TCR beta chain was recorded in a study of blood T cell repertoires in COVID-19. Study-wide context: Whether acute or convalescent, the COVID-19 samples came from the United States, Italy and Spain.

TCRdb's table, derived via immunoSEQ multiplex PCR, lists solely in-frame clones and lacks some. In the table there are approximately 110,000 clones, around 84% of which are singletons. Sequencing was done on a sample of peripheral blood. The clonotype originates from a man between 40 and 49 years old with acute or convalescent COVID-19.

The CDR3 region is CASSYPLLEAFF. CDR3 coding DNA: TGTGCCAGCAGCTATCCTCTCCTGGAAGCTTTCTTT. This sequence joins TRBV7-9 and TRBJ1-1, with D unclear. CDR1 SEHNR and CDR2 FQNEAQ come from the germline V gene (reference sequence). V was pared by 4 bases and J by 8 bases, with 11 bases between. The CDR3 totals 12 residues.